These 30 T cell receptor beta chains originate from one sample sequenced in a study of blood T cell repertoires in COVID-19. Clones were sequenced by immunoSEQ multiplex PCR, and TCRdb holds only the in-frame ones, with some missing. This table has about 260,000 clones, around 87% appearing once. Sample: PBMCs or T cells enriched from blood (not recorded which). These receptors all stem from a young woman who had recovered from COVID-19.

The chain recombines TRBV3-1 (or the pseudogene TRBV3-2) with TRBJ2-1; the match to TRBD2 covers 8 bases. Germline values: CDR1 LGHDT, CDR2 YNNKEL (reference sequence). This CDR3 has 16 residues. After removal of 2 bases from V and 1 base from J, the junction contained 4 bases not matched to a gene. CDR3 nucleotide sequence: TGTGCCAGCAGCCAACGGGGGGGTCTGTCCTACAATGAGCAGTTCTTC. Encoded protein: CASSQRGGLSYNEQFF.

This rearrangement joins TRBV2 to TRBJ2-7; TRBD2 might be the D (6 bases). Germline CDR1 SNHLY, CDR2 FYNNEI. V was clipped by 6 bases and J by 3 bases, with 18 bases between them. The CDR3 spans 15 residues. DNA of the CDR3: TGTGCCAGCAGACAAGGATCGGGGGTGAACTACGAGCAGTACTTC. It codes for CASRQGSGVNYEQYF.

This rearrangement joins TRBV20-1 to TRBJ1-5; 8 bases map to TRBD1. The CDR3 length is 10 residues. CDR1 and CDR2 from the germline V gene are DFQATT and SNEGSKA (reference sequence). Germline trimming cut 5 bases from V and 12 bases from J; bases unmatched to any gene: 3. The CDR3 region has the DNA TGCAGTGCTTTGGACAGGGTCCAGCATTTT. Translating gives CSALDRVQHF.

The V gene is TRBV2, the J gene TRBJ2-3; D is possibly TRBD1 (5 bases). V was trimmed by 9 bases and J by 0 bases, leaving 10 bases between them. Germline V gene lookup returns CDR1 SNHLY and CDR2 FYNNEI. The CDR3 is 13 amino acids. The CDR3 loop is CARAGASTDTQYF. The DNA of the CDR3 is TGTGCCAGGGCTGGGGCTAGCACAGATACGCAGTATTTT. Filled out from reference TRBV2 and TRBJ2-3, the complete variable domain reads EPEVTQTPSHQVTQMGQEVILRCVPISNHLYFYWYRQILGQKVEFLVSFYNNEISEKSEIFDDQFSVERPDGSNFTLKIRSTKLEDSAMYFCARAGASTDTQYFGPGTRLTVL.

The rearrangement joins TRBV15 to TRBJ2-7; a possible D gene is TRBD2 (7 bases). The germline V gene has CDR1 LNHNV and CDR2 YYDKDF (reference sequence). The CDR3 extends over 19 amino acids. The ends were cut back, 3 bases at V and 6 bases at J, with 30 bases in the middle. This chain's CDR3 is CATSRRPFSRGGAFAEQYF. DNA for the CDR3: TGTGCCACCAGCAGGCGTCCATTCTCAAGGGGGGGAGCCTTCGCCGAGCAGTACTTC.

As regards this clone: One end of the junction varies from germline; a read error may be responsible. The rearrangement joins TRBV7-8 to TRBJ2-3; no reliable D call. The CDR3 loop spans 15 amino acids. CDR1 and CDR2 from the germline V gene are SGHVS and FQNEAQ. CDR3: CASSLDIDRVVRLIF. Here the CDR3 DNA reads TGTGCCAGCAGCTTAGATATTGACCGGGTGGTGAGGCTTATTTTC. The full variable domain, completed using reference TRBV7-8 and TRBJ2-3, is GAGVSQSPRYKVAKRGQDVALRCDPISGHVSLFWYQQALGQGPEFLTYFQNEAQLDKSGLPSDRFFAERPEGSVSTLKIQRTQQEDSAVYLCASSLDIDRVVRLIFGPGTRLTVL.

J is TRBJ1-3 and V is TRBV7-8; D is uncertain. V gave up 1 base and J gave up 3 bases, with 4 bases separating them. Germline V gene sequence: CDR1 SGHVS, CDR2 FQNEAQ. The CDR3 has 13 residues. CDR3 in DNA: TGTGCCAGCAGCTTAGACGGTGGAAACACCATATATTTT. Translating gives CASSLDGGNTIYF.

As regards this clone: An end of the junction does not agree with germline; a read error may underlie this. The chain combines TRBV10-3 with TRBJ1-3; D remains unclear. From germline, CDR1 is ENHRY and CDR2 SYGVKD. This CDR3 has 14 residues. DNA of the CDR3: TGTGCCGTCAGACATCCCACATCTGGAAACACCATATATTTT. Protein product: CAVRHPTSGNTIYF.

The chain couples TRBV7-9 to TRBJ2-7; D remains unclear. Trimming left V 4 bases short and J 2 bases short, with 6 bases between. This CDR3 is 12 amino acids long. CDR1 and CDR2 from the germline V gene are SEHNR and FQNEAQ (reference sequence). As DNA, the CDR3 is TGTGCCAGCAGCTCCTCCGCCTACGAGCAGTACTTC. Its protein is CASSSSAYEQYF.

The J gene is TRBJ1-5, the V gene TRBV7-9; D is perhaps TRBD1 (6 bases). V gave up 1 base and J gave up 5 bases, with 12 bases separating them. The CDR3 has 15 residues. Germline loops: CDR1 SEHNR, CDR2 FQNEAQ (reference sequence). CDR3 in amino acids: CASSLGGQGHQPQHF. CDR3 sequence (DNA): TGTGCCAGCAGCTTAGGCGGCCAGGGGCATCAGCCCCAGCATTTT.

The rearrangement uses TRBV28 and TRBJ1-5; D remains unclear. With 5 bases removed from V and 1 base from J, the gap between germline ends came to 9 bases. This CDR3 is 14 amino acids long. Germline V gene data show CDR1 as MDHEN and CDR2 as SYDVKM. CDR3: CASSARYSNQPQHF. The DNA of the CDR3 is TGTGCCAGCAGTGCGCGATACAGCAATCAGCCCCAGCATTTT.

V gene TRBV4-1 combines with J gene TRBJ1-3, with D maybe TRBD1 (5 bases). The CDR3 has 14 residues. The V and J ends lost 1 base and 4 bases respectively, with 8 bases between them. Germline-derived CDR1 and CDR2 are MGHRA and YSYEKL. CDR3 in amino acids: CASSQGGRGNTIYF. As DNA, the CDR3 is TGCGCCAGCAGCCAAGGGGGCAGGGGAAACACCATATATTTT.

The rearrangement links TRBV28 to TRBJ1-2; D is unclear. The germline gives CDR1 MDHEN, CDR2 SYDVKM. V was shortened by 6 bases and J by 2 bases, with 13 bases between the two germline ends. There are 14 residues in the CDR3. CDR3 in amino acids: CASSNQQTNYGYTF. CDR3 in DNA: TGTGCCAGCAGCAATCAACAGACGAACTATGGCTACACCTTC.

The V and J genes are TRBV12-3 or TRBV12-4 and TRBJ2-5; no firm D call. Between the trimmed V and J ends, which lost 3 bases and 5 bases, there was a span of 10 bases. There are 13 residues in the CDR3. The CDR3 DNA is TGTGCCAGCAGTTTTACAGTTAGGGAGACCCAGTACTTC. Protein product: CASSFTVRETQYF.

V is TRBV28 and J is TRBJ1-5, with a weak D call TRBD1 (5 bases). In germline, CDR1 is MDHEN, CDR2 SYDVKM. The V and J ends lost 4 bases and 3 bases respectively, with 13 bases between them. The CDR3 sequence is 15 residues long. CDR3: CASSSPWTPNQPQHF. The CDR3 DNA reads TGTGCCAGCAGTTCCCCATGGACACCCAATCAGCCCCAGCATTTT.

CDR3 loop: CATLKDRDRGNYGYTF. The CDR3 DNA reads TGTGCCACTCTAAAAGACCGGGACAGGGGGAACTATGGCTACACCTTC. The gene calls are TRBV2 and TRBJ1-2, with 11 bases matching TRBD1. V lost 10 bases to trimming and J lost 2 bases; unmatched junction nucleotides: 12. The length of the CDR3 is 16 residues. CDR1 is SNHLY, CDR2 FYNNEI, per germline.

In this sample, this clone turned up once. The V gene is TRBV30, the J gene TRBJ1-5; D remains ambiguous. The germline CDR1 and CDR2 sequences are GTSNPN and SVGIG (reference sequence). V lost 4 bases to trimming and J lost 4 bases, with 11 bases between them. CDR3 length equals 13 residues. CDR3 sequence: CAWTAFGNQPQHF. CDR3 coding DNA: TGTGCCTGGACGGCTTTCGGGAATCAGCCCCAGCATTTT.

J is TRBJ1-4 and V is TRBV3-1 (or the pseudogene TRBV3-2), with TRBD1 matching over 7 bases. Germline lookup yields CDR1 LGHDT and CDR2 YNNKEL (reference sequence). V trimming: 3 bases; J trimming: 7 bases; junction bases outside the gene matches: 2. The CDR3 length is 13 residues. CDR3 sequence reads: CASSQDRIEKLFF. As DNA, the CDR3 is TGTGCCAGCAGCCAGGACAGGATTGAAAAACTGTTTTTT.

This clone turned up a few times. The CDR3 nucleotides are TGTGCCAGCGCCACCGGGACAGGGGTCATGGGTGAGCAGTTCTTC. Amino acid sequence: CASATGTGVMGEQFF. The rearrangement uses TRBV5-8 and TRBJ2-1, with 10 bases lining up with TRBD1. The CDR3 runs 15 residues. Per germline, CDR1 SGHTS and CDR2 YDEGEE. Unmatched junction bases numbered 13, after V lost 7 bases and J lost 9 bases.

This clone was found once. V gene TRBV5-1 combines with J gene TRBJ2-5, with a tentative D call TRBD2 (6 bases). Germline-derived CDR1 and CDR2 are SGHRS and YFSETQ. The CDR3 has 14 residues. Between the trimmed V and J ends, which lost 5 bases and 5 bases, there was a span of 16 bases. The CDR3 is CASSGLLEGETQYF. The CDR3 coding sequence is TGCGCCAGCAGTGGACTACTAGAGGGCGAGACCCAGTACTTC.

The rearrangement uses TRBV5-1 and TRBJ1-2; D may be TRBD1 (6 bases). The V end was cut by 2 bases, the J end by 6 bases, with 11 bases between. The germline CDR1 and CDR2 sequences are SGHRS and YFSETQ. The CDR3 is 13 residues long. This chain's CDR3 is CASSLDRNDGYTF. For the CDR3, the DNA is TGCGCCAGCAGCTTAGACAGGAATGATGGCTACACCTTC.

This chain connects TRBV27 to TRBJ1-5; D possibly corresponds to TRBD1 (6 bases). Trimming removed 8 bases from V and 4 bases from J, with 21 bases in between. CDR1 and CDR2 from the germline V gene are MNHEY and SMNVEV (reference sequence). CDR3 length: 16 residues. The DNA of the CDR3 is TGTGCCAGCCGCCGACAGGTTATTCGGGTGAATCAGCCCCAGCATTTT. It is translated as CASRRQVIRVNQPQHF.

The rearrangement links TRBV5-8 to TRBJ1-1; 10 nucleotides match TRBD1. Unmatched junction bases numbered 12, after V lost 0 bases and J lost 10 bases. The CDR3 is made up of 16 amino acids. CDR1 and CDR2 from the germline V gene are SGHTS and YDEGEE. Here the CDR3 reads CASSLASGTGVFGAFF. The DNA of the CDR3 is TGTGCCAGCAGCTTGGCTAGCGGGACAGGGGTTTTTGGAGCTTTCTTT.

The chain has TRBV19 and TRBJ1-5, with D possibly being TRBD1 (6 bases). Trimming shortened V by 3 bases and J by 2 bases, and 11 bases separated the two germline ends. The germline CDR1 and CDR2 sequences are LNHDA and SQIVND (reference sequence). CDR3 length equals 15 residues. The CDR3 is CASSMRTVGNQPQHF. Here the CDR3 DNA reads TGTGCCAGTAGTATGCGGACAGTGGGCAATCAGCCCCAGCATTTT.

This chain connects TRBV2 to TRBJ1-5; TRBD1 might be the D (5 bases). The CDR3 is 15 residues long. V was shortened by 7 bases and J by 9 bases, with 22 bases between the two germline ends. Per germline, CDR1 SNHLY and CDR2 FYNNEI. CDR3 amino acids: CASKEGAGNSRPQHF. CDR3 nucleotide sequence: TGTGCCAGCAAGGAAGGGGCAGGAAATAGCCGGCCCCAGCATTTT.

V gene TRBV6-5 combines with J gene TRBJ1-2; perhaps TRBD1 as D (5 bases). CDR3 size: 13 residues. From germline, CDR1 is MNHEY and CDR2 SVGAGI. Trimming pared 5 bases from V and 5 bases from J, leaving 12 bases between. The CDR3 is CASSRGTGYGYTF. The CDR3 nucleotides are TGTGCCAGCAGTCGCGGGACGGGATATGGCTACACCTTC.

The chain carries TRBV18 and TRBJ2-2, with a possible D match to TRBD2 (5 bases). The CDR3 contains 16 residues. Between the trimmed V and J ends, which lost 2 bases and 4 bases, there was a span of 14 bases. Germline V CDR1 and CDR2: KGHSH, LQKENI. Here the CDR3 reads CASSPRLADVTGELFF. The CDR3 bases are TGTGCCAGCTCACCAAGGCTAGCCGACGTCACCGGGGAGCTGTTTTTT.

The rearrangement uses TRBV28 and TRBJ1-4; maybe TRBD1 (5 bases). V was shortened by 4 bases and J by 4 bases, with 13 bases between the two germline ends. The CDR3 extends over 15 amino acids. The V gene's germline CDR1 is MDHEN and CDR2 SYDVKM. The DNA of the CDR3 is TGTGCCAGCAGTTGGGGCCCTGGTAGTAATGAAAAACTGTTTTTT. It yields the protein CASSWGPGSNEKLFF.

A single count supports this clone. Here the CDR3 DNA reads TGTGCCAGCAGCTTCGGGCTAGCGGATACCTACAATGAGCAGTTCTTC. It yields the protein CASSFGLADTYNEQFF. The chain joins TRBV11-2 to TRBJ2-1; 7 bases align to TRBD2. The CDR3 sequence is 16 residues long. V lost 3 bases, J lost 2 bases, and 7 bases stayed unmatched. Germline V gene sequence: CDR1 SGHAT, CDR2 FQNNGV.

The V and J genes are TRBV29-1 and TRBJ1-1, with unresolved D. This CDR3 is 11 amino acids long. Germline values: CDR1 SQVTM, CDR2 ANQGSEA. Trimming removed 1 base at V and 3 bases at J, with 3 bases between. DNA of the CDR3: TGCAGCGTTGAAGCAGACACTGAAGCTTTCTTT. It specifies CSVEADTEAFF.